The 29 T cell receptor beta chains below were found in one sample sequenced in a study of T cell clonality in common variable immunodeficiency. Measured with immunoSEQ multiplex PCR; TCRdb has only the in-frame clones, and not every one. This repertoire holds some 33,000 clones, and none appear only once. The source material was peripheral blood mononuclear cells. The receptor set was obtained from a person aged 18 to 70 in good health.

The table lists this clone with a few counts. The read terminates 3 residues before the CDR3 end, so the remaining end is supplied by the germline J gene. V and J are TRBV23-1 and TRBJ2-7; TRBD1 might be the D (6 bases). TRBV23-1 is sorted into the ORF group, with uncertain function. The CDR3 length is 16 residues. Trimming took off 6 bases at V and 5 bases at J, with 23 bases between the two ends. CDR3 bases read: TGCGCCAGCAGACAACCCACAACAGGGTTCCGTCACGAG. This encodes CASRQPTTGFRHE. The full CDR3 protein is CASRQPTTGFRHEQYF.

This clone was counted at least ten times. Read sequence stops 3 residues before the CDR3 end, and the germline J gene provides the missing end. The rearrangement uses TRBV7-9 and TRBJ2-3, with 9 positions matching TRBD1. Trimming took 5 bases from V and 6 from J; bases not matched to a gene: 6. CDR3 length equals 14 residues. The germline gives CDR1 SEHNR, CDR2 FQNEAQ (reference sequence). The CDR3 DNA, read in part, is TGTGCCAGCAGCCAGGACAGGGGACGGGATACG. The encoded protein is CASSQDRGRDT. The CDR3 in its entirety is CASSQDRGRDTQYF.

The sample holds many counts of this clone. Read coverage stops 3 residues before the CDR3 terminus; the germline J gene supplies the remainder. The chain links TRBV5-1 to TRBJ2-3; D not resolved. The germline V and J ends were trimmed by 0 bases and 3 bases, with 11 bases remaining between them. Germline lookup yields CDR1 SGHRS and CDR2 YFSETQ. This CDR3 is 15 amino acids long. CDR3 DNA (partial): TGCGCCAGCAGCTTGGACCCGGGTTCAACAGATACG. This sequence encodes CASSLDPGSTDT. The CDR3 in full is CASSLDPGSTDTQYF.

For this clone: The read comes to an end 3 residues before the CDR3 does, leaving the germline J gene to fill in the end. The chain recombines TRBV30 with TRBJ1-2; D uncertain. Germline loops: CDR1 GTSNPN, CDR2 SVGIG (reference sequence). There are 16 residues in the CDR3. The CDR3 DNA, read in part, is TGTGCCTGGAGTGAGGCTAGCGGTCTGGGCTACAATGAC. Its translation is CAWSEASGLGYND. The CDR3 as a whole reads CAWSEASGLGYNDYTF.

This clone was picked up many times. Since a much larger clone is just one base distant, this may be a read error. The CDR3 extends 3 residues past the end of the read, so its final part is completed from the germline J gene. The chain recombines TRBV6-2 or TRBV6-3 with TRBJ1-4, with D possibly TRBD1 on 5 matching bases. CDR1 and CDR2 from the germline V gene are MNHEY and SVGEGT. The CDR3 runs to 13 residues. The sequenced CDR3 bases are TGTGCCAGCGGGGGGGATGGGGCCAACGTA. Translating it yields CASGGDGANV. In full, the CDR3 is CASGGDGANVLFF.

Many counts were recorded for this clone. Read sequence stops 3 residues before the CDR3 end, and the germline J gene provides the missing end. The chain carries TRBV19 and TRBJ1-5; 10 bases line up with TRBD1. The trim removed 8 bases at V and 6 bases at J, leaving 10 bases unmatched. The CDR3 totals 15 residues. Looked up from germline, CDR1 is LNHDA and CDR2 is SQIVND (reference sequence). CDR3 bases read: TGTGCCAGTCCTCCGACAGGGGGCTATATTCAGCCC. Translated, it gives CASPPTGGYIQP. The CDR3 as a whole reads CASPPTGGYIQPQHF. The full variable domain, its missing parts supplied by reference TRBV19 and TRBJ1-5, is DGGITQSPKYLFRKEGQNVTLSCEQNLNHDAMYWYRQDPGQGLRLIYYSQIVNDFQKGDIAEGYSVSREKKESFPLTVTSAQKNPTAFYLCASPPTGGYIQPQHFGDGTRLSIL.

This clone was seen many times. The missing CDR3 end, 3 residues past where the read stops, is filled in from the germline J gene. Distinct nucleotide sequences in the sample also encode this CDR3. The V gene is TRBV18, the J gene TRBJ1-5, with 12 positions matching TRBD1. Germline CDR1 and CDR2: KGHSH and LQKENI. The CDR3 is 16 residues long. V was clipped by 2 bases and J by 3 bases; unmatched bases: 2. The part of the CDR3 DNA that was read is TGTGCCAGCTCACCAGGGACAGGGGGCATCAATCAGCCC. As protein: CASSPGTGGINQP. The full CDR3 protein reads CASSPGTGGINQPQHF.

About this clone itself: The read ends 3 residues early relative to the CDR3; the germline J gene fills the gap. V gene TRBV7-9 combines with J gene TRBJ2-4; 8 bases are shared with TRBD2. The CDR3 spans 14 residues. Germline assignment: CDR1 SEHNR and CDR2 FQNEAQ (reference sequence). CDR3 in amino acids: CASSFGGGDYGQYF. The CDR3 DNA, read in part, is TGTGCCAGCAGCTTCGGGGGGGGTGACTATGGT.

This clone was recorded many times. Sequencing ends 3 residues short of the CDR3 end; the germline J gene provides the rest. V is TRBV4-2 and J is TRBJ2-3; D is possibly TRBD2 (5 bases). The V and J ends lost 4 bases and 0 bases respectively, with 14 bases between them. This CDR3 is built from 16 residues. The germline CDR1 and CDR2 sequences are LGHNA and YNFKEQ. CDR3 in amino acids: CASSRTLGVSTDTQYF. Incomplete CDR3 DNA: TGTGCCAGCAGCCGGACTCTCGGCGTTAGCACAGATACG.

This clone occurred many times. An end of the junction does not agree with germline; a read error may underlie this. Coverage ceases 3 residues before the CDR3 finishes, and the germline J gene fills in the end. The chain carries TRBV20-1 and TRBJ2-1, with 8 bases matching TRBD2. The germline V gene encodes CDR1 DFQATT and CDR2 SNEGSKA (reference sequence). The CDR3 extends over 16 amino acids. This chain's CDR3 is CSARVSGGSSYNEQFF. CDR3 bases read: TGCAGTGCGAGAGTCAGCGGGGGTAGCTCCTACAATGAG.

This clone was counted many times. The read ends 3 residues early relative to the CDR3; the germline J gene fills the gap. The chain couples TRBV28 to TRBJ1-1, with a weak D call TRBD1 (6 bases). Trimming removed 11 bases at V and 3 bases at J, with 25 bases between. Germline V gene lookup returns CDR1 MDHEN and CDR2 SYDVKM. The CDR3 covers 16 residues. The DNA read from the CDR3 is TGTGCCGCCCACCCCGGCGGGGGGCGCGGGTACACTGAA. This encodes CAAHPGGGRGYTE. The whole CDR3 protein is CAAHPGGGRGYTEAFF.

This clone was picked up many times. Read coverage stops 3 residues before the CDR3 terminus; the germline J gene supplies the remainder. The chain couples TRBV20-1 to TRBJ1-2; a weak D match, TRBD1 (6 bases). CDR3 size: 14 residues. The V end lost 3 bases, the J end lost 2 bases, and 13 bases lay between the germline ends. Germline assignment: CDR1 DFQATT and CDR2 SNEGSKA (reference sequence). This CDR3 is CSASRPGANYGYTF. The sequenced part of the CDR3 DNA is TGCAGTGCTAGCCGTCCAGGGGCCAACTATGGC.

Ten or more counts support this clone. Read coverage stops 3 residues before the CDR3 terminus; the germline J gene supplies the remainder. J is TRBJ1-6 and V is TRBV30; D is unresolved. V lost 3 bases and J lost 8, with 11 bases in between. The CDR3 is 13 amino acids. Looked up from germline, CDR1 is GTSNPN and CDR2 is SVGIG (reference sequence). The sequenced CDR3 bases are TGTGCCTGGAGGGCCGATCCTTATTCACCC. Encoded protein: CAWRADPYSP. The whole CDR3 protein reads CAWRADPYSPLHF. The entire variable domain, with the rest obtained from reference TRBV30 and TRBJ1-6, is as follows: SQTIHQWPATLVQPVGSPLSLECTVEGTSNPNLYWYRQAAGRGLQLLFYSVGIGQISSEVPQNLSASRPQDRQFILSSKKLLLSDSGFYLCAWRADPYSPLHFGNGTRLTVT.

At least ten counts were recorded for this clone. The read ends 3 residues shy of where the CDR3 ends; the end is completed using the germline J gene. V usage is TRBV7-9 and J usage is TRBJ1-6; no clear D gene. Per the germline V gene, CDR1 is SEHNR and CDR2 is FQNEAQ (reference sequence). The CDR3 has 12 residues. Trimming shortened V by 4 bases and J by 7 bases, and 5 bases separated the two germline ends. The CDR3 region is CASSSFNSPLHF. The CDR3 DNA, read in part, is TGTGCCAGCAGCTCTTTCAATTCACCC.

This clone was recorded at least ten times. The CDR3 end falls 3 residues outside the read, so it is completed with the germline J gene. The chain links TRBV2 to TRBJ2-1; TRBD1 aligns across 7 bases. Germline CDR1 is SNHLY and CDR2 is FYNNEI. The CDR3 spans 12 residues. J gave up 7 bases and V 6 bases, and 3 bases lay outside the gene matches. CDR3 bases read: TGTGCCAGCAGCACACAGGGGAATGAG. Protein product: CASSTQGNE. The whole CDR3 sequence is CASSTQGNEQFF.

In this sample, this clone turned up many times. The read terminates 3 residues ahead of where the CDR3 ends, so the germline J gene completes it. This rearrangement joins TRBV2 to TRBJ2-5, with 7 nucleotides matching TRBD2. Per the germline V gene, CDR1 is SNHLY and CDR2 is FYNNEI. V lost 7 bases, J lost 5 bases, and 7 bases stayed unmatched. The CDR3 sequence is 13 residues long. CDR3 bases read: TGTGCCAGCATCTGGGGGGGGAGGGAGACC. It encodes CASIWGGRET. The CDR3 reads in full as CASIWGGRETQYF.

This clone was recorded at least ten times. Read sequence stops 3 residues before the CDR3 end, and the germline J gene provides the missing end. The gene calls are TRBV12-3 or TRBV12-4 and TRBJ1-5, with TRBD1 matching over 9 bases. The CDR3 runs 15 residues. V lost 4 bases and J lost 5; bases outside the gene matches: 6. CDR3 bases read: TGTGCCAGCAGTTCATACTGGACAGGGGATCAGCCC. Translation gives CASSSYWTGDQP. The full CDR3 protein is CASSSYWTGDQPQHF.

This clone was observed many times. The read stops 3 residues short of the end of the CDR3; the missing end is completed from the germline J gene. The chain employs TRBV7-9 and TRBJ1-2; D call uncertain. V was pared by 5 bases and J by 6 bases, with 16 bases between. The CDR3 has 14 residues. Germline CDR1 reads SEHNR; CDR2 reads FQNEAQ (reference sequence). The sequenced CDR3 bases are TGTGCCAGCAGCGAAAGGGCCGTCGGGGATGGC. Translating it yields CASSERAVGDG. The full-length CDR3 reads as CASSERAVGDGYTF.

This clone was counted ten times or more. The read falls 3 residues short of the CDR3 end, and the missing part is taken from the germline J gene. The chain joins TRBV5-1 to TRBJ2-5; 9 nucleotides line up with TRBD2. This CDR3 region has 17 residues. The V segment lost 0 bases and the J segment 1 base; nucleotides outside the gene matches: 7. The germline V gene has CDR1 SGHRS and CDR2 YFSETQ. The CDR3 here is CASSLAGLAGFQETQYF. The DNA read from the CDR3 is TGCGCCAGCAGCTTGGCCGGGCTAGCGGGGTTCCAAGAGACC.

This clone showed up many times. The missing CDR3 end, 3 residues past where the read stops, is filled in from the germline J gene. This rearrangement joins TRBV19 to TRBJ1-1; 10 nucleotides match TRBD1. Germline V CDR1 and CDR2: LNHDA, SQIVND (reference sequence). The CDR3 spans 14 residues. The chain's CDR3 is CASSGLDRGLAAFF. Partial CDR3 DNA: TGTGCCAGTAGTGGTTTGGACAGGGGGTTAGCT.

This clone came up many times. Coverage ceases 3 residues before the CDR3 finishes, and the germline J gene fills in the end. The rearrangement links TRBV20-1 to TRBJ2-3; 12 nucleotides match TRBD2. CDR3 length: 13 amino acids. Germline CDR1 DFQATT, CDR2 SNEGSKA (reference sequence). The part of the CDR3 DNA that was read is TGCAGTATCAGACTAGCGGGAGTGGAGACG. Encoded protein: CSIRLAGVET. The whole CDR3 is CSIRLAGVETQYF.

This clone has a count of ten or more. The observed sequence ends 3 residues before the CDR3 terminus, with the missing tail filled in from the germline J gene. The chain is built from TRBV7-8 and TRBJ1-6, with 10 bases lining up with TRBD1. CDR1 and CDR2 (germline): SGHVS, FQNEAQ. The V segment lost 3 bases and the J segment 8 bases; nucleotides outside the gene matches: 4. This CDR3 spans 15 amino acids. CDR3 protein: CASSFLGTGDSPLHF. The DNA read from the CDR3 is TGTGCCAGCAGCTTCCTCGGGACAGGGGATTCACCC.

A remark on this clone: The read finishes 3 residues shy of the CDR3 end, and the germline J gene is used to complete it. The chain uses TRBV30 and TRBJ1-1; D is possibly TRBD1 (5 bases). Germline CDR1 reads GTSNPN; CDR2 reads SVGIG (reference sequence). CDR3 length: 17 amino acids. The CDR3 protein is CAWSVARTPTSTDTAFF. Incomplete CDR3 DNA: TGTGCCTGGAGTGTAGCCCGGACACCGACTAGCACAGATACG.

Regarding this clone: The observed sequence ends 3 residues before the CDR3 terminus, with the missing tail filled in from the germline J gene. The sample has other DNA sequences that encode this CDR3 too. This rearrangement joins TRBV7-6 to TRBJ1-6; TRBD1 agrees at 8 bases. Germline-derived CDR1 and CDR2 are SGHVS and FNYEAQ. This CDR3 region has 16 residues. Trimming took 2 bases from V and 10 from J; bases not matched to a gene: 10. CDR3 sequence reads: CASSLRAGGSQSPLHF. The covered CDR3 bases are TGTGCCAGCAGCTTAAGGGCAGGGGGCTCTCAATCACCC.

This clone is medium-sized by share. The sequenced part of the CDR3 DNA is TGTGCCTGGAGTGGGGGACAGTTTACTGAAAAA. Translating it yields CAWSGGQFTEK. The CDR3 in its entirety is CAWSGGQFTEKLFF. The gene calls are TRBV30 and TRBJ1-4; 7 nucleotides line up with TRBD1. The read terminates 3 residues ahead of where the CDR3 ends, so the germline J gene completes it. V shed 1 base, J shed 7 bases, and the junction held 6 bases outside the gene matches. Germline V gene sequence: CDR1 GTSNPN, CDR2 SVGIG (reference sequence). CDR3 length: 14 residues.

Many counts were recorded for this clone. The read terminates 3 residues before the CDR3 end, so the remaining end is supplied by the germline J gene. V gene TRBV18 combines with J gene TRBJ2-1; 13 nucleotides agree with TRBD2. V dropped 3 bases and J dropped 8; count of bases not matched to a gene: 4. This CDR3 has 15 amino acids. CDR1 and CDR2 from the germline V gene are KGHSH and LQKENI. The CDR3 reads CASSPGLAGVHEQFF. CDR3 bases read: TGTGCCAGCTCACCTGGACTAGCGGGGGTCCATGAG.

This clone has ten or more counts. Read coverage stops 3 residues before the CDR3 terminus; the germline J gene supplies the remainder. The J gene is TRBJ1-2, the V gene TRBV5-4; the D gene is possibly TRBD1 (5 bases). This CDR3 is 14 amino acids long. The germline gives CDR1 SGHNT, CDR2 YYREEE (reference sequence). V was shortened by 1 base and J by 3 bases, with 10 bases between the two germline ends. The CDR3 loop is CASSLRGAHYGYTF. CDR3 DNA (partial): TGTGCCAGCAGCTTGCGAGGGGCGCACTATGGC.

In its sample, this clone was seen many times. Coverage ceases 3 residues before the CDR3 finishes, and the germline J gene fills in the end. The rearrangement joins TRBV7-9 to TRBJ1-2; 9 bases align to TRBD1. The CDR3 length is 13 residues. Germline V CDR1 and CDR2: SEHNR, FQNEAQ (reference sequence). CDR3 bases read: TGTGCCAGCAGCGGGAGAGACAGGGGGGGC. It is translated as CASSGRDRGG. The entire CDR3 is CASSGRDRGGYTF.

The table lists this clone with many counts. The observed sequence ends 3 residues before the CDR3 terminus, with the missing tail filled in from the germline J gene. The chain links TRBV5-6 to TRBJ1-3; TRBD1 matches at 7 bases. Germline-derived CDR1 and CDR2 are SGHDT and YYEEEE. The V segment lost 4 bases and the J segment 4 bases; nucleotides outside the gene matches: 5. This CDR3 contains 14 residues. The CDR3 bases that were read are TGTGCCAGCAGCGCGCGAGGGGGCGGAAACACC. This encodes CASSARGGGNT. The full CDR3 protein reads CASSARGGGNTIYF.